A selection of T cell receptor beta chains follows, all from one sample in a study of blood T cell repertoires in COVID-19. Method: immunoSEQ multiplex PCR; TCRdb's copy keeps in-frame clones and lacks some. In the table there are roughly 260,000 clones, 88% of which are singletons. Source material: peripheral blood. The receptors were sampled from a man in his sixties who had recovered from COVID-19. Both conserved end residues are part of each CDR3. The D gene is left open where the match is weak. A row's size may be missing; if present it is once, few, many or a size class.

v_call	j_call	d_call	clone_size	cdr3_nt	cdr3_aa
TRBV5-1	TRBJ2-3	TRBD2	.	TGCGCCAGCAGCTTGGGGACTAGCGGGGACCGCACAGATACGCAGTATTTT	CASSLGTSGDRTDTQYF
TRBV2	TRBJ1-5	.	.	TGTGCCAGCATAGCGGATCTAGGCAATCAGCCCCAGCATTTT	CASIADLGNQPQHF
TRBV30	TRBJ2-1	.	once	TGTGCAGCAAACAGGGATAATGATGGCGAGCAGTTCTTC	CAANRDNDGEQFF
TRBV9	TRBJ2-2	TRBD1	.	TGTGCCAGCAGCGCCCATACAGGGGGCGGGGAGCTGTTTTTT	CASSAHTGGGELFF
TRBV18	TRBJ2-4	.	.	TGTGCCAGCTCTCGATTGAGCCAGGGTTTAGCCAAAAACATTCAGTACTTC	CASSRLSQGLAKNIQYF
TRBV4-2	TRBJ2-3	.	.	TGTGCCAGCAGCCAAGTGATAGCAGATACGCAGTATTTT	CASSQVIADTQYF
TRBV12-5	TRBJ1-1	.	.	TGTGCTAGTGGTGTCACAGAAAACACTGAAGCTTTCTTT	CASGVTENTEAFF
TRBV29-1	TRBJ1-4	.	.	TGCAGCTCACAGACAACTAATGAAAAACTGTTTTTT	CSSQTTNEKLFF
TRBV4-2	TRBJ1-6	.	.	TGTGCCAGCAGCCAAGAGGGGGGATCACCCCTCCACTTT	CASSQEGGSPLHF
TRBV2	TRBJ1-5	.	.	TGTGCCAGCACACCGGGGTTGTGGCAGCCCCAGCATTTT	CASTPGLWQPQHF
TRBV3-1/TRBV3-2	TRBJ2-1	TRBD2	.	TGTGCCAGCAGCCAAGAGCGGGGGGCCTCCTACAATGAGCAGTTCTTC	CASSQERGASYNEQFF
TRBV5-4	TRBJ2-3	.	.	TGTGCCAGCAGCTTTGGGGGGGGGCCAGATACGCAGTATTTT	CASSFGGGPDTQYF
TRBV18	TRBJ2-7	TRBD1	.	TGTGCCAGCTCACGTCCCGGGACAGGGTCCTACGAGCAGTACTTC	CASSRPGTGSYEQYF
TRBV9	TRBJ1-1	.	.	TGTGCCAGCAGCCCACTTCGGGGATTAACTGAAGCTTTCTTT	CASSPLRGLTEAFF
TRBV4-2	TRBJ1-3	.	.	TGTGCCAGCAGCCAAGAATGGGCTACGTCCTCTGGAAACACCATATATTTT	CASSQEWATSSGNTIYF
TRBV18	TRBJ1-1	.	.	TGTGCCAGCTCACCAGGGGGGTCACAAACTGAAGCTTTCTTT	CASSPGGSQTEAFF
TRBV3-1/TRBV3-2	TRBJ1-2	.	.	TGTGCCAGCAGCCAATACCAGTATGGCTACACCTTC	CASSQYQYGYTF
TRBV5-1	TRBJ2-5	TRBD1	.	TGCGCCAGCAGCCCGGGGACAGGGGTTGGTGAGACCCAGTACTTC	CASSPGTGVGETQYF
TRBV6-5	TRBJ1-3	TRBD1	.	TGTGCCAGCAGTCCGGACAGGGGGGGAAACACCATATATTTT	CASSPDRGGNTIYF
TRBV3-1/TRBV3-2	TRBJ2-5	TRBD2	.	TGTGCCAGCAGCCAAGAGGGCGGGGGGAAAGAGACCCAGTACTTC	CASSQEGGGKETQYF
TRBV12-3/TRBV12-4	TRBJ1-4	.	.	TGTGCCAGCAGTTTGGCAGGGGTCGAAAAACTGTTTTTT	CASSLAGVEKLFF
TRBV4-2	TRBJ2-7	.	.	TGTGCCAGCAGCCAAGCATCCGCGACAGGTTACGAGCAGTACTTC	CASSQASATGYEQYF
TRBV6-4	TRBJ1-2	TRBD1	.	TGTGCCAGCAGTGTGGGACAGACATTCGCCTTC	CASSVGQTFAF
TRBV18	TRBJ2-2	.	.	TGTGCCAGCTCACCGCAGACCGGGGAGCTGTTTTTT	CASSPQTGELFF
TRBV14	TRBJ2-7	TRBD1	.	TGTGCCAGCAGTAAACGGACAGGGGGAAATTTGGAGCAGTACTTC	CASSKRTGGNLEQYF
TRBV9	TRBJ1-5	.	.	TGTGCCAGCAGCCCCGGGGAGGGGTATCAGCCCCAGCATTTT	CASSPGEGYQPQHF
TRBV12-3/TRBV12-4	TRBJ2-7	.	.	TGTGCCAGCAGTTTTCGCTACGAGCAGTACTTC	CASSFRYEQYF
TRBV3-1/TRBV3-2	TRBJ1-2	TRBD1	once	TGTGCCAGCAGCCCGTCCGACAGGGGGCTCGGCTATGGCTACACCTTC	CASSPSDRGLGYGYTF
TRBV6-2/TRBV6-3	TRBJ1-1	.	.	TGTGCCAGCAGTTTCCTTCCCCGGGACATCAGAACAGCGACTGAAGCTTTCTTT	CASSFLPRDIRTATEAFF
TRBV19	TRBJ2-3	TRBD2	.	TGTGCCAGTAGTTTGACTAGCGGGGGCCCCGCAGATACGCAGTATTTT	CASSLTSGGPADTQYF
TRBV19	TRBJ1-5	TRBD1	.	TGTGCCAGTAGTGCATCAGGGGGCGTTCAGCCCCAGCATTTT	CASSASGGVQPQHF
TRBV29-1	TRBJ1-6	TRBD1	.	TGCAGCGTTCAAGAGGGACAGGGAGCTAATTCACCCCTCCACTTT	CSVQEGQGANSPLHF
TRBV9	TRBJ1-5	TRBD1	.	TGTGCCAGCAGCTTAGGACAGGGGTTCGGCAATCAGCCCCAGCATTTT	CASSLGQGFGNQPQHF
TRBV9	TRBJ1-2	TRBD1	.	TGTGCCAGCAGCGTAGATCGGAGAGACAGGGGCTATGGCTACACCTTC	CASSVDRRDRGYGYTF
TRBV9	TRBJ1-5	TRBD1	.	TGTGCCAGCAGCGCGGGACAGGGGGTAAATCAGCCCCAGCATTTT	CASSAGQGVNQPQHF
TRBV27	TRBJ1-2	.	.	TGTGCCAGCAGTTTATCGTCGGGATATGGCTACACCTTC	CASSLSSGYGYTF
TRBV30	TRBJ2-3	TRBD2	once	TGTGCCTGGACTCCGGGACTAGCGGGGGGGCCAGATACGCAGTATTTT	CAWTPGLAGGPDTQYF
TRBV5-1	TRBJ2-3	.	.	TGCGCCAGCAGCGCCCAAGGGGTCCCAGATACGCAGTATTTT	CASSAQGVPDTQYF
TRBV11-2	TRBJ2-3	.	.	TGTGCCAGCAGCTTAGGCGGTCGACTCACAGATACGCAGTATTTT	CASSLGGRLTDTQYF
TRBV6-1	TRBJ1-3	.	.	TGTGCCAGCAGTGATATGGGCCTGGCTGGAAACACCATATATTTT	CASSDMGLAGNTIYF
TRBV4-1	TRBJ1-4	TRBD1	.	TGCGCCAGCAGCCAAGATCCGGGACAGCGGGGGGAAAAACTGTTTTTT	CASSQDPGQRGEKLFF
TRBV6-6	TRBJ2-7	TRBD1	.	TGTGCCAGCAGCACCCACCGGGACAGTATGACCTACGAGCAGTACTTC	CASSTHRDSMTYEQYF
TRBV7-2	TRBJ1-4	.	.	TGTGCCAGCAGCTTAGACAGGAACAATGAAAAACTGTTTTTT	CASSLDRNNEKLFF
TRBV3-1/TRBV3-2	TRBJ2-2	.	.	TGTGCCAGCAACTCCAGAGGCACCGGGGAGCTGTTTTTT	CASNSRGTGELFF
TRBV10-3	TRBJ2-7	TRBD1	.	TGTGCCATCAGTCCGGGACAGGGGGTTAGGAAGACCTACGAGCAGTACTTC	CAISPGQGVRKTYEQYF
TRBV3-1/TRBV3-2	TRBJ2-3	TRBD2	.	TGTGCCAGCAGCCATACAGCGGGGGGAAAAGGAGGGCGAGATACGCAGTATTTT	CASSHTAGGKGGRDTQYF